This T cell receptor (beta chain) was sequenced during a study of blood T cell repertoires in COVID-19. Study-level background: The United States, Italy and Spain provided the acute and convalescent COVID-19 samples.

This CDR3 comprises 13 residues. Trimming shortened V by 1 base and J by 10 bases, and 11 bases separated the two germline ends. CDR1 is GTSNPN and CDR2 is SVGIG in the germline V gene (reference sequence). This table comes from immunoSEQ multiplex PCR, and its TCRdb copy is limited to in-frame clones, with some not included. The table has about 270,000 clones, under 90% seen once. This clone has just a few counts. The J gene is TRBJ1-6, the V gene TRBV30; the D gene is possibly TRBD1 (6 bases). Sequences were obtained from peripheral blood. This clonotype was sampled from a woman younger than 35 with acute or convalescent COVID-19. The CDR3 spells CAWSGGGGSPLHF. The CDR3 nucleotides are TGTGCCTGGAGTGGAGGGGGTGGGTCACCCCTCCACTTT.